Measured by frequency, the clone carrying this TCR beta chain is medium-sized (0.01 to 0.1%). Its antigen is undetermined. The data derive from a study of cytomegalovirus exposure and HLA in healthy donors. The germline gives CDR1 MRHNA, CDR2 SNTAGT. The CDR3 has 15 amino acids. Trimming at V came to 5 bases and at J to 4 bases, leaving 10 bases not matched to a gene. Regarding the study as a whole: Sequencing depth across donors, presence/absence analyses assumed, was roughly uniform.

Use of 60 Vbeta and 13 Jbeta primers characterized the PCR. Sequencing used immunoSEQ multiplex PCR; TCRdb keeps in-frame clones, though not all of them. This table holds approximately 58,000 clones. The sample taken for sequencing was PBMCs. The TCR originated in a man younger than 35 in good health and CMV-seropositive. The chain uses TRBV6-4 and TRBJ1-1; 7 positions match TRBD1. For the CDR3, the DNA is TGTGCCAGCAGTCTGACCAGGGGGATCGGCACTGAAGCTTTCTTT. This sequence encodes CASSLTRGIGTEAFF.